The source of this TCR beta chain is a study of cytotoxic CD8 clonotypes in ibrutinib-treated CLL. V dropped 7 bases and J dropped 3 bases, with 27 bases sitting between them. This CDR3 region has 18 residues. Germline loops: CDR1 MGHDK, CDR2 SYGVNS. TCRdb keeps only in-frame clones here, not all; method: immunoSEQ multiplex PCR. Here the sample spans a few hundred thousand clones, roughly two thirds being singletons. This receptor was taken from a human donor with chronic lymphocytic leukemia. The specimen was PBMCs, collected after 36 months of ibrutinib treatment. The chain uses TRBV25-1 and TRBJ1-1; TRBD1 is a possible D gene (6 bases). CDR3 in amino acids: CASMGTQGAPGEHTEAFF. As DNA, the CDR3 is TGTGCCAGCATGGGGACACAAGGTGCTCCGGGGGAACACACTGAAGCTTTCTTT. Variable domain in full (rest from reference TRBV25-1 and TRBJ1-1): EADIYQTPRYLVIGTGKKITLECSQTMGHDKMYWYQQDPGMELHLIHYSYGVNSTEKGDLSSESTVSRIRTEHFPLTLESARPSHTSQYLCASMGTQGAPGEHTEAFFGQGTRLTVV.